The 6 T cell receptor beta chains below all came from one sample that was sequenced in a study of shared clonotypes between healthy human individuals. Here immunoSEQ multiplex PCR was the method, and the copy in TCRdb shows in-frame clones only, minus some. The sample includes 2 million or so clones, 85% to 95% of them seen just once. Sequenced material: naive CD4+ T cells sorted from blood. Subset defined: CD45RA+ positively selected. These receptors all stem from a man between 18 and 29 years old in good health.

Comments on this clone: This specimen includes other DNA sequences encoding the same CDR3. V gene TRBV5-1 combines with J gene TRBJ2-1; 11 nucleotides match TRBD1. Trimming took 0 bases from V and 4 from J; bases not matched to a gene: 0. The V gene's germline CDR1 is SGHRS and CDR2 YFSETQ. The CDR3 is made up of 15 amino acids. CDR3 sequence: CASSLGDRGYNEQFF. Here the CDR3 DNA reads TGCGCCAGCAGCTTGGGGGACAGGGGGTACAATGAGCAGTTCTTC.

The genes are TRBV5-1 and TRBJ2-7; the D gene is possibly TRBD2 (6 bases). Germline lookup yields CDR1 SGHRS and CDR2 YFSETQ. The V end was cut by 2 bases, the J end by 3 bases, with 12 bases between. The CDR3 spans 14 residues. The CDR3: CASSLERTIYEQYF. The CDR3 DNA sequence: TGCGCCAGCAGCTTAGAACGGACTATCTACGAGCAGTACTTC.

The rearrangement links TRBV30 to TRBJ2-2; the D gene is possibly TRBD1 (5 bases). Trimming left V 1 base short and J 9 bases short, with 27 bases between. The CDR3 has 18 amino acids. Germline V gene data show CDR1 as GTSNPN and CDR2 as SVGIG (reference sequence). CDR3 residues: CAWSEATGPGISARELFF. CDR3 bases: TGTGCCTGGAGTGAAGCAACAGGCCCAGGTATTAGTGCCCGGGAGCTGTTTTTT.

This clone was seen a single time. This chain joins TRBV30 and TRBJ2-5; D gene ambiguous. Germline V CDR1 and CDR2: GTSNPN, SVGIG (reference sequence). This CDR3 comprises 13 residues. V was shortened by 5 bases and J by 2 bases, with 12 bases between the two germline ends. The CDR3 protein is CAWSFAVQETQYF. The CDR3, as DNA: TGTGCCTGGTCTTTTGCAGTACAAGAGACCCAGTACTTC.

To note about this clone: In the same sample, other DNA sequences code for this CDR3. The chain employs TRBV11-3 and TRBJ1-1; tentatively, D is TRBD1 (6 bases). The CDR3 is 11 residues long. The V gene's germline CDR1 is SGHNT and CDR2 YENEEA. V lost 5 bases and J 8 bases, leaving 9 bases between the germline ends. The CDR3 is CASSLGGEAFF. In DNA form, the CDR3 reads TGTGCCAGCAGCCTAGGGGGAGAAGCTTTCTTT.

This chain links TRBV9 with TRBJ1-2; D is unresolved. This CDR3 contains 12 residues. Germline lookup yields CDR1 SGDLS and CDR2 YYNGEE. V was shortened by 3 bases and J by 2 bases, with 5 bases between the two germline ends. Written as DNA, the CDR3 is TGTGCCAGCAGCGAGGGAAACTATGGCTACACCTTC. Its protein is CASSEGNYGYTF.